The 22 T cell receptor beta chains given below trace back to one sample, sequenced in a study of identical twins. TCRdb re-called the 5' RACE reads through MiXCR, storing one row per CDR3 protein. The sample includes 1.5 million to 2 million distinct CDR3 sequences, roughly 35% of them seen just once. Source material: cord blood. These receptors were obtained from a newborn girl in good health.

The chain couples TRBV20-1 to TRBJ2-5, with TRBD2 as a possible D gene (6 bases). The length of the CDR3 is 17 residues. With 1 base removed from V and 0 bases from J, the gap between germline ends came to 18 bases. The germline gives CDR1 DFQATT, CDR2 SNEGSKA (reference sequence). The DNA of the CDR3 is TGCAGTGCTAGAGTCAAGGGGCGGGGACCTTACCAAGAGACCCAGTACTTC. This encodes CSARVKGRGPYQETQYF.

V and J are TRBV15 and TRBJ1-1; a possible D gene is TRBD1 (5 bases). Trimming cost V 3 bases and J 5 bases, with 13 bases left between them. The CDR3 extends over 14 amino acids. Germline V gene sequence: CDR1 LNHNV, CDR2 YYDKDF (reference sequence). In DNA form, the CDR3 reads TGTGCCACCAGCAGCAAACTGGGGGGGACTGAAGCTTTCTTT. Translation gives CATSSKLGGTEAFF.

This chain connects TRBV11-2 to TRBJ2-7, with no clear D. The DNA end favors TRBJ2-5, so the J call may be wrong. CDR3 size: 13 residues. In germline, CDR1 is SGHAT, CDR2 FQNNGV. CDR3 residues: CASSLPPGWTQYF. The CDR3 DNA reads TGTGCCAGCAGCTTACCCCCGGGTTGGACCCAGTACTTC.

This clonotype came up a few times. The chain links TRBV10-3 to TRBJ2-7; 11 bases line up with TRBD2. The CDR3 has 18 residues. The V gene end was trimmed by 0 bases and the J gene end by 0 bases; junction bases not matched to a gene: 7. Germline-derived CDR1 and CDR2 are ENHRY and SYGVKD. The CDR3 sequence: CAISESLAGDPSSYEQYF. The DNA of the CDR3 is TGTGCCATCAGTGAGTCACTAGCGGGGGATCCTAGCTCCTACGAGCAGTACTTC.

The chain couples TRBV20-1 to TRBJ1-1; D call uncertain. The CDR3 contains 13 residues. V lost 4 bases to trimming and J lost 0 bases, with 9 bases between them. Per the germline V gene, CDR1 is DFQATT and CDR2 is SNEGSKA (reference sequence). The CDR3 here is CSAKKGLNTEAFF. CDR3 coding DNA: TGCAGTGCTAAAAAGGGTCTGAACACTGAAGCTTTCTTT.

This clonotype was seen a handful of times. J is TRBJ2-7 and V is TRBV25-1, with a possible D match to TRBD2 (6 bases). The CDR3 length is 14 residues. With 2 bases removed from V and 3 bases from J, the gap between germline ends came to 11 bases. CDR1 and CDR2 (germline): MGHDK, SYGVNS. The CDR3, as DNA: TGTGCCAGCAGTGAAGGTCGAGCGGGCTACGAGCAGTACTTC. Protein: CASSEGRAGYEQYF.

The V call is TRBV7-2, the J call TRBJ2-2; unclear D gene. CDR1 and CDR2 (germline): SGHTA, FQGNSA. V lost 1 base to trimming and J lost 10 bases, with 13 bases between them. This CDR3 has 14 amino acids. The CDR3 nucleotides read TGTGCCAGCAGCTTAGAGATCCCACCCCCGGAGCTGTTTTTT. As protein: CASSLEIPPPELFF.

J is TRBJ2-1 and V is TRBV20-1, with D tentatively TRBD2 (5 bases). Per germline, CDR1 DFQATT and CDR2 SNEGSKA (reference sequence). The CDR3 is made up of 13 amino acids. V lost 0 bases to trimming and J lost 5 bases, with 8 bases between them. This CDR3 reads CSARERGNNEQFF. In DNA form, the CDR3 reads TGCAGTGCTAGAGAAAGAGGGAACAATGAGCAGTTCTTC.

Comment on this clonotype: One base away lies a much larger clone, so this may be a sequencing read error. CDR3 sequence (DNA): TGTGCCATCAGTGAGCTGGGACTAGGCAGTGAGCAGTTCTTC. Translated, it gives CAISELGLGSEQFF. This chain links TRBV10-3 with TRBJ2-1, with TRBD2 identical over 8 bases. The CDR3 totals 14 residues. The germline V gene has CDR1 ENHRY and CDR2 SYGVKD. The V gene end was trimmed by 2 bases and the J gene end by 9 bases; junction bases not matched to a gene: 6.

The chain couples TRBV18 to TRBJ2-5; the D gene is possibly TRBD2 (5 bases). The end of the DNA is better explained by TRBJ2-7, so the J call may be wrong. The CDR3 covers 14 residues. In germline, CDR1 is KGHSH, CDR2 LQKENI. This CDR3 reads CASSPNYGGDEQYF. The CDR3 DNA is TGTGCCAGCTCACCAAACTACGGAGGAGACGAGCAGTACTTC.

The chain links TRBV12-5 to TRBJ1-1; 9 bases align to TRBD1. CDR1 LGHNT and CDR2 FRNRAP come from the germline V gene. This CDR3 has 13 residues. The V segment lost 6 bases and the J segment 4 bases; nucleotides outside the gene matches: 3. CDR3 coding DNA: TGTGCTAGTGGCTCGGGACAGGGCACTGAAGCTTTCTTT. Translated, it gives CASGSGQGTEAFF.

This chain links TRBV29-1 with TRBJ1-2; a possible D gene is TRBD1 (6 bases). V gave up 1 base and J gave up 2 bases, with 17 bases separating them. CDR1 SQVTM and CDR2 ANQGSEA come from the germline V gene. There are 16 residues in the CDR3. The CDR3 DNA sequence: TGCAGCGTTGAAGTCCGCGGAACAGGGAAGAACTATGGCTACACCTTC. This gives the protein CSVEVRGTGKNYGYTF.

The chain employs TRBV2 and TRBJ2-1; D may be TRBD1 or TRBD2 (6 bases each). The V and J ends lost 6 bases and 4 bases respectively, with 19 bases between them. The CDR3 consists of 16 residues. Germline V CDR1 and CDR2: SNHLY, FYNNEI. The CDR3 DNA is TGTGCCAGCAGCCCATTCGGGGGCTCGGCATACAATGAGCAGTTCTTC. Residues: CASSPFGGSAYNEQFF.

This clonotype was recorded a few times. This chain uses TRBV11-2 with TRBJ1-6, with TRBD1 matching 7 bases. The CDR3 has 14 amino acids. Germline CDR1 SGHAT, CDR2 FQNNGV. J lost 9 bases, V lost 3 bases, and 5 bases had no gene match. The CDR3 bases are TGTGCCAGCAGCTTCGGACAGGAGACTTCACCCCTCCACTTT. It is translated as CASSFGQETSPLHF.

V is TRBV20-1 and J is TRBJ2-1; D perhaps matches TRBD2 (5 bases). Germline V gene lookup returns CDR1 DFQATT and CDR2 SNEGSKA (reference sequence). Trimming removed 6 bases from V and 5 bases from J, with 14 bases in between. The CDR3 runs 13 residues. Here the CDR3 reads CSATPEVNNEQFF. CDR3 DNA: TGCAGTGCGACGCCGGAGGTTAACAATGAGCAGTTCTTC.

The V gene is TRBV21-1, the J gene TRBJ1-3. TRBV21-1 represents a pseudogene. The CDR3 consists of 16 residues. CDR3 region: CASSKGFPGYGNTIYF. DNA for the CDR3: TGTGCCAGCAGCAAAGGTTTTCCGGGCTATGGAAACACCATATATTTT.

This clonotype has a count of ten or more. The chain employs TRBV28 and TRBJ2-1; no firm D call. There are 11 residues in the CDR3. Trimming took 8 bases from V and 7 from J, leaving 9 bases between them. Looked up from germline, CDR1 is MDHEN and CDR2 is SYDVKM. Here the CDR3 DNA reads TGTGCCAGCCGACGTAGTAATGAGCAGTTCTTC. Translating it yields CASRRSNEQFF.

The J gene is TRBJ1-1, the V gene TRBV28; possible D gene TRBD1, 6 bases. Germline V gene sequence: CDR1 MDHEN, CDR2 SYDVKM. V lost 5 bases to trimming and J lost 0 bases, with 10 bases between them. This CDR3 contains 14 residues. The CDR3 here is CASSGGTMNTEAFF. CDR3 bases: TGTGCCAGCAGTGGCGGGACAATGAACACTGAAGCTTTCTTT.

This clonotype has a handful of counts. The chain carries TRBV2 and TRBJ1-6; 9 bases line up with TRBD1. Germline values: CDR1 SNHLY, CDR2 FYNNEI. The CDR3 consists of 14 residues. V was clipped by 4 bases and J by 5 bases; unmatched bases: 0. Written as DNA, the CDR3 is TGTGCCAGCAGTGGACAGGGGGATAATTCACCCCTCCACTTT. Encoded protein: CASSGQGDNSPLHF. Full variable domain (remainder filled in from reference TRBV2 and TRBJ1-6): EPEVTQTPSHQVTQMGQEVILRCVPISNHLYFYWYRQILGQKVEFLVSFYNNEISEKSEIFDDQFSVERPDGSNFTLKIRSTKLEDSAMYFCASSGQGDNSPLHFGNGTRLTVT.

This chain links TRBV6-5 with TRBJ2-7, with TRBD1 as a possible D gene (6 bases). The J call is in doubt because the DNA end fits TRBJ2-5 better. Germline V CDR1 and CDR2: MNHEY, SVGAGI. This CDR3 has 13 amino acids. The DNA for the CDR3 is TGTGCCAGCAGTTACAACAGGGAGCAGACCCAGTACTTC. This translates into CASSYNREQTQYF.

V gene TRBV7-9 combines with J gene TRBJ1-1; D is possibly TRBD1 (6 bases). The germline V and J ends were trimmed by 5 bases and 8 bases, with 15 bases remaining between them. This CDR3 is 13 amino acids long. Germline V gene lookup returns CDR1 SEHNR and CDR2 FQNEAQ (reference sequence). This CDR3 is CASSQLTGSEAFF. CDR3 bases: TGTGCCAGCAGCCAATTAACAGGGTCCGAAGCTTTCTTT.

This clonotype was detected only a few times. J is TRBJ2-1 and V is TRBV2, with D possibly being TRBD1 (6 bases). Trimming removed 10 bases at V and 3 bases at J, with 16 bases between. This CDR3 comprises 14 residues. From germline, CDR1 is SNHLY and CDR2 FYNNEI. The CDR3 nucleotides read TGTGCCACCACCACCCAGGGGCTCTACAATGAGCAGTTCTTC. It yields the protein CATTTQGLYNEQFF.